Below, 2 T cell receptor beta chains from the same sample are listed, as sequenced in a study of blood T cell repertoires in COVID-19. Clones were read by immunoSEQ multiplex PCR, and TCRdb kept only the in-frame ones, dropping some. The sample carries roughly 98,000 clones, around four fifths recorded once. The sample was peripheral blood. These TCRs come from a woman in her 70s with active or convalescent COVID-19.

This clone has a single count. The V and J genes are TRBV6-5 and TRBJ2-5; 7 bases line up with TRBD1. The CDR3 contains 14 residues. V was clipped by 0 bases and J by 4 bases; unmatched bases: 2. Germline lookup yields CDR1 MNHEY and CDR2 SVGAGI. The CDR3 nucleotides are TGTGCCAGCAGTTACTCCAACAGGGGAGAGACCCAGTACTTC. It yields the protein CASSYSNRGETQYF.

In its sample, this clone was seen many times. CDR3 protein: CASSYGGLGVGYTF. The CDR3 DNA reads as TGTGCCAGCAGTTACGGAGGTTTGGGCGTTGGCTACACCTTC. This chain uses TRBV6-2 or TRBV6-3 with TRBJ1-2; D call uncertain. This CDR3 region has 14 residues. Germline assignment: CDR1 MNHEY and CDR2 SVGEGT. The V end was cut by 2 bases, the J end by 7 bases, with 14 bases between.